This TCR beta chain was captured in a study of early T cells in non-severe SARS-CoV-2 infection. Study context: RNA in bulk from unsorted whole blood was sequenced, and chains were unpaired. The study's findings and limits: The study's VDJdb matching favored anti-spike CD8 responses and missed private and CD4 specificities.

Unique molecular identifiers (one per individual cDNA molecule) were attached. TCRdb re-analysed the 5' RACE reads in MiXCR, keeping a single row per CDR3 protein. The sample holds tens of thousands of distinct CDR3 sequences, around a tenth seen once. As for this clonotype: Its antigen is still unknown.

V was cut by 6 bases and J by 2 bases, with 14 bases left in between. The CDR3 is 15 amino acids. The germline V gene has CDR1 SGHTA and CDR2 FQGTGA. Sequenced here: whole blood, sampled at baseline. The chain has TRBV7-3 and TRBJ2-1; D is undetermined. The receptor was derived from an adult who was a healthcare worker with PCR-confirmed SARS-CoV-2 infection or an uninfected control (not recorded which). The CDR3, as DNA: TGTGCCAGCAGTCGGACCGCTACCCCCTACAATGAGCAGTTCTTC. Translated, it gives CASSRTATPYNEQFF.